This T cell receptor beta chain came from a study of metastatic and nonmetastatic thyroid tumors. Overall study: Repertoires were compared across blood and tumor or nodule tissue from malignant and benign thyroid patients. Whole-study results and caveats: Benign nodules reportedly had significantly lower TCR beta diversity than malignant thyroid tumors in blood and tumor.

The CDR3 length is 17 residues. V was shortened by 1 base and J by 0 bases, with 10 bases between the two germline ends. Germline lookup yields CDR1 SGHTA and CDR2 FQGTGA. In the source study's methods: The authors used CDR3 differences across clinicopathological groups to build a distant-metastasis classifier for papillary thyroid cancer. TCRdb re-called the PCR reads via MiXCR. The V and J calls shown here were made by TCRdb, not taken from the authors' results. The sample shows some 11,000 clones, around 30% of them seen only once. Patients were all untreated before their thyroid surgery. For this clone: What it binds is not known.

The material sequenced was tumor tissue. The receptor comes from a female donor with papillary thyroid cancer or a benign thyroid nodule (not recorded which). Some clones in this sample may be carry-over from other donors' samples. This rearrangement joins TRBV7-3 to TRBJ2-6; D unresolved. The DNA of the CDR3 is TGTGCCAGCAGCTTAAGTCAGAGATTCTCTGGGGCCAACGTCCTGACTTTC. It is translated as CASSLSQRFSGANVLTF.